This entry features one T cell receptor (beta chain) sequence. Its specificity is not known. The source material, about 19-30 mg of unsorted bulk tissue, was used to co-extract RNA and DNA. Primary liver carcinomas in the patients were surgically resected. Patients were chronically HBV-infected and treatment-naive. Each individual tumor supplied samples from five separate regions. The source of the sample is a study of tumor-infiltrating lymphocytes in primary liver carcinoma. Making TCR beta cDNA involved roughly 500 ng total RNA and a constant-region primer. Three nested multiplex PCR rounds of slightly modified ARM-PCR generated TCR beta libraries. TCRdb analysed the multiplex PCR reads with MiXCR anew, one entry per CDR3 protein. The top ten hold under 20% of the sample, which has tens of thousands of distinct CDR3 sequences, approximately 70% seen once. Points from the study as a whole: Tumor-adjacent and tumor-blood pairs shared less of their repertoires than tumor region pairs shared.

The TCR originated in a man in his forties with primary liver carcinoma and hepatitis B virus infection. Sequenced: liver tumor tissue from sampling region 2. Described subset: tumor region T2, inferior pole.

CDR3 loop: CASSLGLVDGKTQYF. The CDR3 DNA follows: TGCGCCAGCAGCCTGGGACTAGTGGACGGGAAGACCCAGTACTTC. The chain joins TRBV5-1 to TRBJ2-5, with 8 bases fitting TRBD2. The CDR3 loop spans 15 amino acids. Germline values: CDR1 SGHRS, CDR2 YFSETQ. V dropped 4 bases and J dropped 6; count of bases not matched to a gene: 11.